These 14 T cell receptor beta chains were sequenced from one sample in a study of blood T cells in healthy people across ages. With a J-beta primer mix and a sample-barcoded 5' primer, a second PCR ran about 7 to 12 cycles. In TCRdb, the 5' RACE reads were re-called with MiXCR into one record per CDR3 protein. The sample contains roughly 1.9 million distinct CDR3 sequences, 35% to 50% of which appear only once. The sample consisted of blood. The receptors come from a human donor in good health.

This chain connects TRBV7-2 to TRBJ1-5; possible D gene TRBD1, 6 bases. Germline V lookup: CDR1 SGHTA, CDR2 FQGNSA. The CDR3 sequence is 15 residues long. V was shortened by 5 bases and J by 7 bases, with 18 bases between the two germline ends. CDR3 in DNA: TGTGCCAGCAGCCCCCAGGGCAGGGGTACACAGCCCCAGCATTTT. Its protein is CASSPQGRGTQPQHF. Based on the CDR3 plus reference TRBV7-2 and TRBJ1-5, the full variable domain is GAGVSQSPSNKVTEKGKDVELRCDPISGHTALYWYRQSLGQGLEFLIYFQGNSAPDKSGLPSDRFSAERTGGSVSTLTIQRTQQEDSAVYLCASSPQGRGTQPQHFGDGTRLSIL.

This chain connects TRBV4-2 to TRBJ1-1; no clear D gene. The CDR3 has 16 amino acids. V was shortened by 1 base and J by 3 bases, with 15 bases between the two germline ends. The V gene's germline CDR1 is LGHNA and CDR2 YNFKEQ. This CDR3 reads CASSQGSPGSYTEAFF. DNA for the CDR3: TGTGCCAGCAGCCAAGGAAGTCCAGGTAGTTACACTGAAGCTTTCTTT.

Remarks on this clonotype: An end of the junction differs from the germline gene, which may be a read error. V and J are TRBV7-3 and TRBJ2-3; no clear D. There are 12 residues in the CDR3. CDR1 is SGHTA and CDR2 is FQGTGA in the germline V gene. The CDR3 coding sequence is TGTACCAGCAGAGAACGGGCAGATACGCAGTATTTT. Its protein is CTSRERADTQYF. The entire variable domain, with the rest obtained from reference TRBV7-3 and TRBJ2-3, is as follows: GAGVSQTPSNKVTEKGKYVELRCDPISGHTALYWYRQSLGQGPEFLIYFQGTGAADDSGLPNDRFFAVRPEGSVSTLKIQRTERGDSAVYLCTSRERADTQYFGPGTRLTVL.

The rearrangement joins TRBV5-1 to TRBJ2-3; TRBD2 matches 8 bases. J was trimmed by 6 bases and V by 0 bases; bases with no gene match: 9. The V gene's germline CDR1 is SGHRS and CDR2 YFSETQ. The CDR3 consists of 16 residues. The CDR3, as DNA: TGCGCCAGCAGCTTGGAGGATCGAGCGGGGGTGGATACGCAGTATTTT. This translates into CASSLEDRAGVDTQYF.

This clonotype was seen a few times. The genes are TRBV7-2 and TRBJ2-1; D not resolved. CDR1 is SGHTA, CDR2 FQGNSA, per germline. The CDR3 sequence is 13 residues long. V lost 7 bases, J lost 0 bases, and 7 bases lay in between. DNA of the CDR3: TGTGCCAGCAAGGAGAGCTCCTACAATGAGCAGTTCTTC. Translated: CASKESSYNEQFF.

This clonotype was counted a few times. The V and J genes are TRBV15 and TRBJ2-1; 9 bases map to TRBD1. V was clipped by 0 bases and J by 9 bases; unmatched bases: 9. Per germline, CDR1 LNHNV and CDR2 YYDKDF (reference sequence). The CDR3 is 16 residues long. CDR3 amino acids: CATSRERGQGWGEQFF. The DNA of the CDR3 is TGTGCCACCAGCAGAGAACGGGGACAGGGTTGGGGTGAGCAGTTCTTC.

This chain connects TRBV9 to TRBJ2-6; TRBD2 matches at 7 bases. The CDR3 contains 16 residues. Germline loops: CDR1 SGDLS, CDR2 YYNGEE. With 1 base clipped from V and 0 bases from J, the junction kept 1 base outside the gene matches. CDR3 DNA: TGTGCCAGCAGCGTACGGGGGGACTCTGGGGCCAACGTCCTGACTTTC. Translation: CASSVRGDSGANVLTF.

This clonotype has only a few counts. The rearrangement uses TRBV5-1 and TRBJ2-6; D uncertain. CDR3 length: 17 amino acids. V lost 0 bases and J lost 0, with 10 bases in between. CDR1 and CDR2 from the germline V gene are SGHRS and YFSETQ. CDR3 in DNA: TGCGCCAGCAGCTTGGCCGAGAGACACTCTGGGGCCAACGTCCTGACTTTC. This encodes CASSLAERHSGANVLTF.

The chain couples TRBV20-1 to TRBJ1-2; maybe TRBD1 (6 bases). Trimming removed 4 bases from V and 7 bases from J, with 16 bases in between. CDR1 and CDR2 from the germline V gene are DFQATT and SNEGSKA (reference sequence). The CDR3 runs to 13 residues. CDR3 region: CSATDSESVGYTF. DNA for the CDR3: TGCAGTGCTACGGACAGTGAAAGTGTTGGCTACACCTTC.

V usage is TRBV5-1 and J usage is TRBJ2-7, with D tentatively TRBD1 or TRBD2 (5 bases each). This CDR3 has 15 amino acids. Looked up from germline, CDR1 is SGHRS and CDR2 is YFSETQ. V was cut by 0 bases and J by 0 bases, with 10 bases left in between. The CDR3 reads CASSLGGKNSYEQYF. The CDR3 nucleotides read TGCGCCAGCAGCTTGGGGGGGAAGAACTCCTACGAGCAGTACTTC.

The chain employs TRBV7-2 and TRBJ2-5, with 7 nucleotides matching TRBD1. Germline V gene lookup returns CDR1 SGHTA and CDR2 FQGNSA. The CDR3 is made up of 13 amino acids. V trimming: 8 bases; J trimming: 2 bases; junction bases outside the gene matches: 5. The CDR3: CASGRGLQETQYF. The CDR3 DNA reads as TGTGCCAGCGGCAGGGGGTTACAAGAGACCCAGTACTTC.

The CDR3 nucleotides are TGCAGCGTTGAGGCGAGCGGGGTTAAAGAGACCCAGTACTTC. This gives the protein CSVEASGVKETQYF. The chain employs TRBV29-1 and TRBJ2-5, with TRBD2 matching over 7 bases. Germline loops: CDR1 SQVTM, CDR2 ANQGSEA. This CDR3 spans 14 amino acids. Losses at the gene ends were 3 bases for V and 3 bases for J; bases not matched to a gene: 7.

This clonotype was observed a few times. The chain employs TRBV2 and TRBJ1-4, with 8 bases matching TRBD1. The V gene's germline CDR1 is SNHLY and CDR2 FYNNEI. Trimming removed 9 bases from V and 5 bases from J; junction bases left unmatched: 8. The CDR3 covers 14 residues. The CDR3 protein is CASASGTGNEKLFF. In DNA, the CDR3 is TGTGCCAGTGCGTCGGGGACAGGCAATGAAAAACTGTTTTTT.

Comments on this clonotype: An end of the junction does not agree with germline; a read error may underlie this. The chain couples TRBV7-9 to TRBJ1-1; a possible D gene is TRBD1 (6 bases). The CDR3 sequence is 14 residues long. CDR1 is SEHNR and CDR2 is FQNEAQ in the germline V gene (reference sequence). This CDR3 is CASSPGVDVTGAFF. In nucleotides, the CDR3 is TGTGCCAGCAGCCCAGGGGTGGACGTAACTGGAGCTTTCTTT.